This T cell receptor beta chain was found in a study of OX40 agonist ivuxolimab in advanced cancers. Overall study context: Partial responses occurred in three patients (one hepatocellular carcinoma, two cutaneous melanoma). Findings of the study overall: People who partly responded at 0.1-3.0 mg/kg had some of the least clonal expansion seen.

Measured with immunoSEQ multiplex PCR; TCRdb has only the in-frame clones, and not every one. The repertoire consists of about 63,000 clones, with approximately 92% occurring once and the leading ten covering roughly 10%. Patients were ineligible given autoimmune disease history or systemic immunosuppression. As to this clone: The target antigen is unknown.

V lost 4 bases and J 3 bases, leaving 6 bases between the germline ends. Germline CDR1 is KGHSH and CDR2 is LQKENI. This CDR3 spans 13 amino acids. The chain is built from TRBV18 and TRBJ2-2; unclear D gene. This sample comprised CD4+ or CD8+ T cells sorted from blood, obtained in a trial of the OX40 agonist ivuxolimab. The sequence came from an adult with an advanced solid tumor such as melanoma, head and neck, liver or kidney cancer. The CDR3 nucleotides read TGTGCCAGCTCACGCCCAGACACCGGGGAGCTGTTTTTT. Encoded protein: CASSRPDTGELFF.